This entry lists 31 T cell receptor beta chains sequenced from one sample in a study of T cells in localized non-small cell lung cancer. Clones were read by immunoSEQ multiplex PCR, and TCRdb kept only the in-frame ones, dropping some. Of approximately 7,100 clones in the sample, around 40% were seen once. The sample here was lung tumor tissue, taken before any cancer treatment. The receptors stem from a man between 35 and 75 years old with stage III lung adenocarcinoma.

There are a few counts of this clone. This CDR3 reads CAWIRTLNTEAFF. DNA of the CDR3: TGTGCCTGGATTCGGACGTTGAACACTGAAGCTTTCTTT. The chain joins TRBV30 to TRBJ1-1; D is ambiguous. CDR1 and CDR2 (germline): GTSNPN, SVGIG (reference sequence). The CDR3 has 13 residues. V dropped 4 bases and J dropped 0 bases, with 9 bases sitting between them.

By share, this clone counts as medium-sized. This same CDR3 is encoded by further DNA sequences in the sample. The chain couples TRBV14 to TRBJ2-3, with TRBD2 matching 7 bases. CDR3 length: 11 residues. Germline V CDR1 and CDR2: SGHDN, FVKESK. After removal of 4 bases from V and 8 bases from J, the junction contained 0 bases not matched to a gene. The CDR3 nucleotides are TGTGCCAGCAGCCCGGGGGGTACGCAGTATTTT. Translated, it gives CASSPGGTQYF.

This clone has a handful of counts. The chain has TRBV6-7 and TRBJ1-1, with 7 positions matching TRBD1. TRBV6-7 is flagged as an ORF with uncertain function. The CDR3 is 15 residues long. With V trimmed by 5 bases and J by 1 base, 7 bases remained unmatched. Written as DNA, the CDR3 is TGTGCCAGCAGTAAGGACAGGAGCCGGAACACTGAAGCTTTCTTT. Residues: CASSKDRSRNTEAFF.

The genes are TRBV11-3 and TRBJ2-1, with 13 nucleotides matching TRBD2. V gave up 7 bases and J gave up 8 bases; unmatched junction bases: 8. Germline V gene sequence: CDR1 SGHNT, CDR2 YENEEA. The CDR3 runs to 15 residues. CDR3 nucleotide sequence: TGTGCCAGCATCCCGGGACTAGCGGGGAGGGATGAGCAGTTCTTC. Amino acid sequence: CASIPGLAGRDEQFF. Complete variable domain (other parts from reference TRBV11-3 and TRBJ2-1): EAGVVQSPRYKIIEKKQPVAFWCNPISGHNTLYWYLQNLGQGPELLIRYENEEAVDDSQLPKDRFSAERLKGVDSTLKIQPAELGDSAVYLCASIPGLAGRDEQFFGPGTRLTVL.

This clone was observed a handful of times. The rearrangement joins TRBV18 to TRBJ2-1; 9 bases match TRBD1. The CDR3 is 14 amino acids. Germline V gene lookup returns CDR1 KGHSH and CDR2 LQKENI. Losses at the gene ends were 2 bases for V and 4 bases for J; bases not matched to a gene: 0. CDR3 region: CASSPGTGYNEQFF. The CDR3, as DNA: TGTGCCAGCTCACCAGGGACAGGGTACAATGAGCAGTTCTTC.

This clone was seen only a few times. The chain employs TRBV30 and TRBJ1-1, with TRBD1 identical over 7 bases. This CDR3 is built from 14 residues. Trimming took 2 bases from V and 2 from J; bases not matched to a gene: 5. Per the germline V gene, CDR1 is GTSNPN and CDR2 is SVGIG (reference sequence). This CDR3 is CAWSTGARNTEAFF. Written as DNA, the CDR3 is TGTGCCTGGAGTACAGGGGCGCGAAACACTGAAGCTTTCTTT.

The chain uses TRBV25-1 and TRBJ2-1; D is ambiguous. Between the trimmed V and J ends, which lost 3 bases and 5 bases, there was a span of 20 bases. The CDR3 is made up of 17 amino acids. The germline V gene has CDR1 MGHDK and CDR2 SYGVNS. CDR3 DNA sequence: TGTGCCAGCAGTGAGGCGGAAGTCAGCCCCTTCCACAATGAGCAGTTCTTC. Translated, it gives CASSEAEVSPFHNEQFF.

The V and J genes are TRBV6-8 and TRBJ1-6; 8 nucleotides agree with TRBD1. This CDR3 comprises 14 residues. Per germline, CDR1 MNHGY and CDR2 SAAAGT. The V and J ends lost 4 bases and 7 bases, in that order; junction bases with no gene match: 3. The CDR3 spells CASSWDRPNSPLHF. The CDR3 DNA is TGTGCCAGCAGTTGGGACAGGCCGAATTCACCCCTCCACTTT.

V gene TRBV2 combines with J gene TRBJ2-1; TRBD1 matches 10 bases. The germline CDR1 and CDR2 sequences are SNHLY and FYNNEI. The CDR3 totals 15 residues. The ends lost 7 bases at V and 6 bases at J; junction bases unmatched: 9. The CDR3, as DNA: TGTGCCAGCAAGCTGAGGGACAGGGGAGGCAATGAGCAGTTCTTC. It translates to CASKLRDRGGNEQFF.

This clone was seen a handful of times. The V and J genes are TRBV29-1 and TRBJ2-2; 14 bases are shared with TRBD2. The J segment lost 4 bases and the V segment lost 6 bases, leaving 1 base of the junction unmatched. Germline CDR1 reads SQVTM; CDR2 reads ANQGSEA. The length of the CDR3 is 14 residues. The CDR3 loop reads CSVGLAGGTGELFF. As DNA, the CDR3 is TGCAGCGTAGGACTAGCGGGAGGCACCGGGGAGCTGTTTTTT.

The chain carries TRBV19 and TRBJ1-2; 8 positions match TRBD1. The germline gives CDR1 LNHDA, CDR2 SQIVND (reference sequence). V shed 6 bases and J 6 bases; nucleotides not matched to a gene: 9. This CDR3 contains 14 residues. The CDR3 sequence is CASSHPGGSNGYTF. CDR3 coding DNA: TGTGCCAGTAGCCACCCAGGGGGCTCGAATGGCTACACCTTC.

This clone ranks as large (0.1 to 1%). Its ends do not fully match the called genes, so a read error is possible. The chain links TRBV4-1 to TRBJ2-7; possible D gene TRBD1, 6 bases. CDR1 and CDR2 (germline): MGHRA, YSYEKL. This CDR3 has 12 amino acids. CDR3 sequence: CASSQDLGQYHF. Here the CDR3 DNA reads TGCGCCAGCAGCCAAGACCTCGGACAGTACCACTTC.

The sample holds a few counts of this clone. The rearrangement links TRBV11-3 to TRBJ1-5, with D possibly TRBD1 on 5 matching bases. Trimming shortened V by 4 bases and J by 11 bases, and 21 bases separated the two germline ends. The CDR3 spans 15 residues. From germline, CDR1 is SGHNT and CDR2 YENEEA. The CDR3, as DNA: TGTGCCAGCAGCTCCAACGGGGGGTACTCCGAGGCCCAGCATTTT. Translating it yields CASSSNGGYSEAQHF.

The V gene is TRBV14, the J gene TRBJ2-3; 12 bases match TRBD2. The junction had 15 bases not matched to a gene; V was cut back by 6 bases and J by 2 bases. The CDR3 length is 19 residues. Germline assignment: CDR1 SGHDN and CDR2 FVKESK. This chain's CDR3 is CASRKETGLAGLVTDTQYF. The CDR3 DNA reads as TGTGCCAGCAGAAAGGAGACGGGACTAGCGGGTCTTGTCACAGATACGCAGTATTTT.

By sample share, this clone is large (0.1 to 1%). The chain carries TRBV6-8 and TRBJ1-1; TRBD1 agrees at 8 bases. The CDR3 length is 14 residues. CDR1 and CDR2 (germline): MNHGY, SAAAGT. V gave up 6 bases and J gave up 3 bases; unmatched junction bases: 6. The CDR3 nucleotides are TGTGCCAGCAGGGTGGACAGGGAGGACACTGAAGCTTTCTTT. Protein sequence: CASRVDREDTEAFF.

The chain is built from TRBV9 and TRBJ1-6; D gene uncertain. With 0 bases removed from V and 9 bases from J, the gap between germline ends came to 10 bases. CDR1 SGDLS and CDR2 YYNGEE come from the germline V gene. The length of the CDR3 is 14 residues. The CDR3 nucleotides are TGTGCCAGCAGCGTAGAGGGCAGGACTTCACCCCTCCACTTT. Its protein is CASSVEGRTSPLHF. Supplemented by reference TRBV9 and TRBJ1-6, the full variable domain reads DSGVTQTPKHLITATGQRVTLRCSPRSGDLSVYWYQQSLDQGLQFLIQYYNGEERAKGNILERFSAQQFPDLHSELNLSSLELGDSALYFCASSVEGRTSPLHFGNGTRLTVT.

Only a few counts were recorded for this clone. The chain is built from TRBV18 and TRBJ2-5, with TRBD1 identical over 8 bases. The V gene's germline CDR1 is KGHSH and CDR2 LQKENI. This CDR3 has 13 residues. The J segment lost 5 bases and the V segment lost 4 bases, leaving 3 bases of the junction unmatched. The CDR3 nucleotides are TGTGCCAGCTCACTCAGGACAGGGGAGACCCAGTACTTC. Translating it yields CASSLRTGETQYF.

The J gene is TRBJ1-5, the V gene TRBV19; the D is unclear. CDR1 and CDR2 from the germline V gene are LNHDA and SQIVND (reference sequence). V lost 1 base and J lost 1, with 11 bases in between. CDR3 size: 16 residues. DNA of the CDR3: TGTGCCAGTAGTATAGGGTGGCAGAGGAGCAATCAGCCCCAGCATTTT. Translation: CASSIGWQRSNQPQHF.

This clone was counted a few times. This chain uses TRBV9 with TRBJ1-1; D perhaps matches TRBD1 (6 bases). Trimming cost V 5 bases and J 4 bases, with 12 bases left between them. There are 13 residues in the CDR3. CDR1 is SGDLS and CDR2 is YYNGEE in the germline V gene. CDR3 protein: CASSGGRGTEAFF. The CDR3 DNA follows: TGTGCCAGCAGTGGAGGCAGGGGCACTGAAGCTTTCTTT.

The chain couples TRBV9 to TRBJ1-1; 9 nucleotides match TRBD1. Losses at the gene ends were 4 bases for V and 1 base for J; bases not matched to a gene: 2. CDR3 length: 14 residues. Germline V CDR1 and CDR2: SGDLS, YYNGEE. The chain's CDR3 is CASSLTGGNTEAFF. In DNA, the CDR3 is TGTGCCAGCAGCCTGACAGGGGGGAACACTGAAGCTTTCTTT.

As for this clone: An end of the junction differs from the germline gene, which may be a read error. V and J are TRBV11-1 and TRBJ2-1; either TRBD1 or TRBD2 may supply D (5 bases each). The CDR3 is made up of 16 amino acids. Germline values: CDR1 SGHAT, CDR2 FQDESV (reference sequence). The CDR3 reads CARSLRPGTTQVGQFF. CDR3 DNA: TGTGCCAGAAGCTTACGGCCCGGGACCACTCAAGTCGGGCAGTTCTTC.

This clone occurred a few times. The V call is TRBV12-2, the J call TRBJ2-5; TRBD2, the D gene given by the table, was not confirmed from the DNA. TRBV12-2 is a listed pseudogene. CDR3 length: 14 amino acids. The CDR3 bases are TGTGCCACTACTAGCGGGGGTAACAGGGAGACCCAGTACTTC. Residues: CATTSGGNRETQYF.

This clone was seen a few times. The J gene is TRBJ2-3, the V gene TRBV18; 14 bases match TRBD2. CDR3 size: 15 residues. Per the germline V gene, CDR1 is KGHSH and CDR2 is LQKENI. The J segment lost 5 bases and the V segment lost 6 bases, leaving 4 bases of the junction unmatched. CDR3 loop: CASSAGLAGEDTQYF. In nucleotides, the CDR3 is TGTGCCAGCTCGGCGGGACTAGCGGGGGAAGATACGCAGTATTTT.

The chain's CDR3 is CASSPLGIYEQYF. CDR3 sequence (DNA): TGTGCCAGTAGTCCCCTGGGGATCTACGAGCAGTACTTC. The J gene is TRBJ2-7, the V gene TRBV19, with no clear D. CDR1 is LNHDA, CDR2 SQIVND, per germline (reference sequence). There are 13 residues in the CDR3. V was clipped by 5 bases and J by 3 bases, with 11 bases between them.

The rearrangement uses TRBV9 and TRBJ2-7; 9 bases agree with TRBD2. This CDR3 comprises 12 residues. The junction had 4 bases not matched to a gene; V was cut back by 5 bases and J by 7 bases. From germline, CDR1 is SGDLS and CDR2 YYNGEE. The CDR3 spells CASSSGSREQYF. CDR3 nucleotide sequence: TGTGCCAGCAGTAGCGGGAGCCGAGAGCAGTACTTC. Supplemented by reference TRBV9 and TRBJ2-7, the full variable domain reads DSGVTQTPKHLITATGQRVTLRCSPRSGDLSVYWYQQSLDQGLQFLIQYYNGEERAKGNILERFSAQQFPDLHSELNLSSLELGDSALYFCASSSGSREQYFGPGTRLTVT.

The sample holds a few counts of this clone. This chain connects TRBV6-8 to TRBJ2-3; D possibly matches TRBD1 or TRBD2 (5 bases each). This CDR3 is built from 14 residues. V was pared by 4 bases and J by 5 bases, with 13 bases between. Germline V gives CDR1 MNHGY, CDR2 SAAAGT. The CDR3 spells CASSFGALEDTQYF. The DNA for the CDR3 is TGTGCCAGCAGTTTCGGGGCCCTGGAAGATACGCAGTATTTT.

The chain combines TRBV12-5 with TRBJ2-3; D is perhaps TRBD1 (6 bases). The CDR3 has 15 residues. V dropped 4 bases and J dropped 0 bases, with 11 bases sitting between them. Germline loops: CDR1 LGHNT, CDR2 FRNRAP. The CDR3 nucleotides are TGTGCTAGTGGTTCGCACAGGGATAGCACAGATACGCAGTATTTT. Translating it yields CASGSHRDSTDTQYF.

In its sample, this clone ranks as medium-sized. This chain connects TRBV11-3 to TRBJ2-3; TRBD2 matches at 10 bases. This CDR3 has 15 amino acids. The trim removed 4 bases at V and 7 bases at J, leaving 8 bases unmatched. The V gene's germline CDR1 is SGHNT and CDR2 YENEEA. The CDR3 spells CASSSSSGSRNTQYF. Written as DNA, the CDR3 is TGTGCCAGCAGCTCGTCTAGCGGGAGTCGGAATACGCAGTATTTT.

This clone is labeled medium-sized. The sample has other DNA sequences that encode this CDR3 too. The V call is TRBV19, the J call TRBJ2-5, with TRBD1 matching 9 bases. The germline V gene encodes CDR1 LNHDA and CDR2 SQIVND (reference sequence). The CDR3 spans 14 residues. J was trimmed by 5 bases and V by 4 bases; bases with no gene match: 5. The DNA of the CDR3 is TGTGCCAGTAGTACCGGGGGACAGGGCGAGACCCAGTACTTC. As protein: CASSTGGQGETQYF.

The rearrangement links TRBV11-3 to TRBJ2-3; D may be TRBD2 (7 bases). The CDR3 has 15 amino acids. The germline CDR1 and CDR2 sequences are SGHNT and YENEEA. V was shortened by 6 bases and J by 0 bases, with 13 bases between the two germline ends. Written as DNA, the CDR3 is TGTGCCAGCAGTCCCGGGGGGCGGAGCACAGATACGCAGTATTTT. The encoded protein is CASSPGGRSTDTQYF.

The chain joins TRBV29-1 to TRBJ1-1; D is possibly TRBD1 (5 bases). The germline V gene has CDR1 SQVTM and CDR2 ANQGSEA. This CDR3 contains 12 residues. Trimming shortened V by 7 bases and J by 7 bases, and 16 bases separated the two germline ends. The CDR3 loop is CSAERMGGEAFF. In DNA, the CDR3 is TGCAGCGCAGAGCGAATGGGGGGTGAAGCTTTCTTT.